The source of this TCR beta chain is a study of identical twins. Many counts were recorded for this clonotype. CDR3 length equals 14 residues. Looked up from germline, CDR1 is MRHNA and CDR2 is SNTAGT. The V gene end was trimmed by 3 bases and the J gene end by 7 bases; junction bases not matched to a gene: 1. TCRdb re-analysed the 5' RACE reads in MiXCR, keeping a single row per CDR3 protein. This sample has under 300,000 distinct CDR3 sequences, with around 6.5% found just once. These same records also appear under a second study, on T cells expressing NK-cell markers.

Sequencing used CD8+ T cells sorted from blood. The rearrangement links TRBV6-4 to TRBJ2-1; TRBD2 matches 12 bases. The source is a young woman in good health. The CDR3 reads CASSETSGGNEQFF. In DNA, the CDR3 is TGTGCCAGCAGTGAAACTAGCGGGGGGAATGAGCAGTTCTTC.